These 6 T cell receptor beta chains originate from one sample sequenced in a study of blood T cell repertoires in COVID-19. TCRdb keeps only in-frame clones here, not all; method: immunoSEQ multiplex PCR. The sample records roughly 260,000 clones, 75% to 95% being singletons. The sample was PBMCs or T cells enriched from blood (not recorded which). These TCRs come from a woman aged 18-29 years who had recovered from COVID-19.

The chain carries TRBV4-2 and TRBJ2-3; no clear D gene. V shed 5 bases and J shed 0 bases, with 12 bases lying between them. Germline CDR1 LGHNA, CDR2 YNFKEQ. The CDR3 is 15 amino acids. The CDR3 region is CASSSSATSTDTQYF. CDR3 bases: TGTGCCAGCAGCAGTTCCGCGACTAGCACAGATACGCAGTATTTT.

The rearrangement links TRBV27 to TRBJ1-1; D is uncertain. The CDR3 runs to 14 residues. The germline CDR1 and CDR2 sequences are MNHEY and SMNVEV (reference sequence). Trimming stripped 5 bases from V and 3 bases from J, with 13 bases between. CDR3 sequence: CASSPPGWYTEAFF. CDR3 coding DNA: TGTGCCAGCAGTCCTCCGGGGTGGTACACTGAAGCTTTCTTT.

Only one count was recorded for this clone. CDR3 in amino acids: CASSSRGYNSPLHF. The CDR3 bases are TGTGCCAGCTCATCCCGGGGCTATAATTCACCCCTCCACTTT. The rearrangement links TRBV18 to TRBJ1-6; no definite D call. Trimming pared 5 bases from V and 3 bases from J, leaving 8 bases between. CDR1 and CDR2 (germline): KGHSH, LQKENI. The CDR3 is 14 amino acids.

This clone was observed a single time. The genes are TRBV30 and TRBJ1-5; the D gene is possibly TRBD1 (5 bases). The germline gives CDR1 GTSNPN, CDR2 SVGIG (reference sequence). The CDR3 is 17 residues long. V was shortened by 1 base and J by 5 bases, with 21 bases between the two germline ends. CDR3 bases: TGTGCCTGGAGTGGCCGAATCGGGACTGAGGGAGATCAGCCCCAGCATTTT. This sequence encodes CAWSGRIGTEGDQPQHF. Using reference TRBV30 and TRBJ1-5 for the parts outside the CDR3, the full variable domain is SQTIHQWPATLVQPVGSPLSLECTVEGTSNPNLYWYRQAAGRGLQLLFYSVGIGQISSEVPQNLSASRPQDRQFILSSKKLLLSDSGFYLCAWSGRIGTEGDQPQHFGDGTRLSIL.

The V call is TRBV11-3, the J call TRBJ2-1, with TRBD1 matching over 12 bases. The V and J ends lost 5 bases and 9 bases, in that order; junction bases with no gene match: 8. Germline assignment: CDR1 SGHNT and CDR2 YENEEA. CDR3 length: 15 amino acids. The CDR3 nucleotides read TGTGCCAGCAGCCTCCGGGACAGGGGGCTTCCTGAGCAGTTCTTC. Translating gives CASSLRDRGLPEQFF.

The rearrangement links TRBV11-3 to TRBJ2-1, with TRBD2 matching over 7 bases. This CDR3 has 16 residues. Germline V gene sequence: CDR1 SGHNT, CDR2 YENEEA. The V gene end was trimmed by 3 bases and the J gene end by 5 bases; junction bases not matched to a gene: 10. This CDR3 is CASSFRAGLTNNEQFF. In DNA form, the CDR3 reads TGTGCCAGCAGCTTTCGGGCGGGACTAACCAACAATGAGCAGTTCTTC.